The 14 T cell receptor beta chains below come from one sample, sequenced in a study of T cells in Graves' hyperthyroidism and ophthalmopathy. TCR beta CDR3 regions were amplified from RNA. The primer set for the first-round RT-PCR of the TCR CDR3 was HTBI. TCRdb re-analysed the multiplex PCR reads in MiXCR, keeping a single row per CDR3 protein. This sample has fewer than 750,000 distinct CDR3 sequences, with 46% found just once. The sample was peripheral blood or thyroid tissue (not recorded which). The receptors stem from a woman aged 18-29 years with Graves' hyperthyroidism.

In its sample, this clonotype was seen many times. The chain joins TRBV7-9 to TRBJ2-7; D gene uncertain. Deletions cut 5 bases from V and 5 bases from J, with 7 bases between. Per the germline V gene, CDR1 is SEHNR and CDR2 is FQNEAQ (reference sequence). CDR3 size: 11 residues. The CDR3 is CASSEGNEQYF. For the CDR3, the DNA is TGTGCCAGCAGCGAAGGGAACGAGCAGTACTTC.

This clonotype was seen repeatedly, ten times or more. This chain links TRBV10-3 with TRBJ2-2, with D perhaps matching TRBD1 (5 bases). Trimming took 0 bases from V and 0 from J, leaving 8 bases between them. Germline V gene sequence: CDR1 ENHRY, CDR2 SYGVKD. This CDR3 has 16 amino acids. The CDR3 loop reads CAISESRGTNTGELFF. The CDR3 DNA is TGTGCCATCAGTGAGTCAAGGGGAACGAACACCGGGGAGCTGTTTTTT.

This clonotype came up many times. This chain uses TRBV5-6 with TRBJ1-4, with D unresolved. The CDR3 length is 13 residues. Germline-derived CDR1 and CDR2 are SGHDT and YYEEEE. The ends were cut back, 1 base at V and 5 bases at J, with 6 bases in the middle. The CDR3 sequence is CASSLPRNEKLFF. CDR3 in DNA: TGTGCCAGCAGCTTGCCCCGGAATGAAAAACTGTTTTTT. Full variable domain (outside the CDR3, taken from reference TRBV5-6 and TRBJ1-4): DAGVTQSPTHLIKTRGQQVTLRCSPKSGHDTVSWYQQALGQGPQFIFQYYEEEERQRGNFPDRFSGHQFPNYSSELNVNALLLGDSALYLCASSLPRNEKLFFGSGTQLSVL.

V usage is TRBV12-3 or TRBV12-4 and J usage is TRBJ2-7; 8 bases align to TRBD2. This CDR3 is built from 11 residues. V shed 8 bases and J 6 bases; nucleotides not matched to a gene: 3. The CDR3 bases are TGTGCCAGCCGGGGGGGGCTCGAGCAGTACTTC. Residues: CASRGGLEQYF.

This sequence joins TRBV7-2 and TRBJ1-3; a possible D gene is TRBD1 (5 bases). The CDR3 has 14 residues. Germline lookup yields CDR1 SGHTA and CDR2 FQGNSA. V lost 5 bases and J 6 bases, leaving 14 bases between the germline ends. CDR3 residues: CASSAGLAQNTIYF. The DNA of the CDR3 is TGTGCCAGCAGCGCGGGACTAGCCCAAAACACCATATATTTT.

The chain employs TRBV15 and TRBJ1-4; D is uncertain. V shed 0 bases and J shed 8 bases, with 13 bases lying between them. CDR3 length: 15 residues. Germline lookup yields CDR1 LNHNV and CDR2 YYDKDF (reference sequence). CDR3 coding DNA: TGTGCCACCAGCAGAGAACGGACGGAACCCGAAAAACTGTTTTTT. It codes for CATSRERTEPEKLFF.

The chain is built from TRBV2 and TRBJ1-6; TRBD1 matches at 9 bases. The germline gives CDR1 SNHLY, CDR2 FYNNEI. This CDR3 is built from 15 residues. The J segment lost 6 bases and the V segment lost 3 bases, leaving 3 bases of the junction unmatched. CDR3 in DNA: TGTGCCAGCAGTGAGGCGGGACAGGGTAATTCACCCCTCCACTTT. Translated, it gives CASSEAGQGNSPLHF.

This clonotype came up many times. The chain links TRBV20-1 to TRBJ2-7; TRBD1 matches 10 bases. The CDR3 length is 14 residues. Losses at the gene ends were 5 bases for V and 7 bases for J; bases not matched to a gene: 11. Germline V lookup: CDR1 DFQATT, CDR2 SNEGSKA (reference sequence). The CDR3: CSADRRQGAREQYF. The CDR3 region has the DNA TGCAGTGCTGATAGAAGACAGGGGGCTCGGGAGCAGTACTTC.

This rearrangement joins TRBV12-3 or TRBV12-4 to TRBJ2-5; 8 nucleotides align to TRBD1. This CDR3 contains 13 residues. Trimming cost V 6 bases and J 2 bases; bases outside gene matches: 2. The CDR3 region has the DNA TGTGCCAGCAGCCAGGGGGCGCAAGAGACCCAGTACTTC. Its translation is CASSQGAQETQYF.

The V and J genes are TRBV5-1 and TRBJ1-2; D is unresolved. The V gene lost 0 bases and the J gene lost 12 bases, with 15 bases spanning the gap. CDR3 length: 13 residues. CDR1 is SGHRS and CDR2 is YFSETQ in the germline V gene. The CDR3 coding sequence is TGCGCCAGCAGCTTGGGACGGTTAGGTGGAAACACCTTC. It translates to CASSLGRLGGNTF. Supplemented by reference TRBV5-1 and TRBJ1-2, the full variable domain reads KAGVTQTPRYLIKTRGQQVTLSCSPISGHRSVSWYQQTPGQGLQFLFEYFSETQRNKGNFPGRFSGRQFSNSRSEMNVSTLELGDSALYLCASSLGRLGGNTFGSGTRLTVV.

J is TRBJ1-5 and V is TRBV29-1; D gene unclear. Trimming removed 8 bases at V and 0 bases at J, with 11 bases between. CDR3 size: 13 residues. Per the germline V gene, CDR1 is SQVTM and CDR2 is ANQGSEA. CDR3 region: CSQEGSSNQPQHF. The CDR3 DNA sequence: TGCAGCCAAGAAGGGTCTAGCAATCAGCCCCAGCATTTT.

CDR3 protein: CASSPQTGGNEKLFF. The CDR3 DNA reads as TGTGCCAGCAGTCCGCAGACAGGTGGCAATGAAAAACTGTTTTTT. The chain is built from TRBV12-3 or TRBV12-4 and TRBJ1-4, with D possibly being TRBD1 (6 bases). This CDR3 contains 15 residues. V lost 5 bases to trimming and J lost 5 bases, with 15 bases between them.

V usage is TRBV7-9 and J usage is TRBJ1-1; possibly TRBD1 for D (5 bases). The CDR3 has 13 amino acids. V gave up 2 bases and J gave up 7 bases, with 11 bases separating them. The germline V gene encodes CDR1 SEHNR and CDR2 FQNEAQ (reference sequence). In DNA, the CDR3 is TGTGCCAGCAGCTTATGGGGTGACAGTGAAGCTTTCTTT. Translation: CASSLWGDSEAFF. The variable domain in full, with the rest retrieved from reference TRBV7-9 and TRBJ1-1, is DTGVSQNPRHKITKRGQNVTFRCDPISEHNRLYWYRQTLGQGPEFLTYFQNEAQLEKSRLLSDRFSAERPKGSFSTLEIQRTEQGDSAMYLCASSLWGDSEAFFGQGTRLTVV.

V is TRBV7-9 and J is TRBJ2-7; TRBD2 might be the D (5 bases). The J call may be faulty, since TRBJ2-1 better matches the DNA end. The length of the CDR3 is 14 residues. Germline CDR1 and CDR2: SEHNR and FQNEAQ (reference sequence). CDR3 loop: CASSISRGANEQFF. CDR3 coding DNA: TGTGCCAGCAGTATAAGCCGGGGTGCCAATGAGCAGTTCTTC.